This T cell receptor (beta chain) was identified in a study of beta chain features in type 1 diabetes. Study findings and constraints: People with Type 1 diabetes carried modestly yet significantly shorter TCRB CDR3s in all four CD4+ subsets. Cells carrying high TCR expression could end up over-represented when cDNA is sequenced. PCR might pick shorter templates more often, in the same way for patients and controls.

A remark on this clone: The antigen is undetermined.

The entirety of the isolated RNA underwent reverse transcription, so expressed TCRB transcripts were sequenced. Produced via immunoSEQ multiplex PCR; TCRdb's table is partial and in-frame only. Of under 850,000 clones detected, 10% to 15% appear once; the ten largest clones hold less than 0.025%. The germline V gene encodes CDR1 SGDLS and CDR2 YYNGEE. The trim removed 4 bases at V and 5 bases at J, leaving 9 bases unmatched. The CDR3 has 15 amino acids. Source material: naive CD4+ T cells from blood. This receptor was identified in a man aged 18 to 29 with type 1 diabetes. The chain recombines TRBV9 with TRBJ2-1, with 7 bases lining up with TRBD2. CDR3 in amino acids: CASSFLGTTDNEQFF. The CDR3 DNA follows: TGTGCCAGCAGCTTTCTCGGGACTACCGACAATGAGCAGTTCTTC.